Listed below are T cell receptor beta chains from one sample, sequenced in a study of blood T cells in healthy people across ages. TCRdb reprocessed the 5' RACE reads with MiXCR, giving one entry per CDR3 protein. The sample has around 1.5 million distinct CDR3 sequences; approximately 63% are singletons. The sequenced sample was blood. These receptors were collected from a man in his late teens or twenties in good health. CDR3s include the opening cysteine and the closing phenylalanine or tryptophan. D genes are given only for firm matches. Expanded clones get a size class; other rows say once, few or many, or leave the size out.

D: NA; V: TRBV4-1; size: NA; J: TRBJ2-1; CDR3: CASSTPDEQFF; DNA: TGCGCCAGCAGCACCCCCGATGAGCAGTTCTTC
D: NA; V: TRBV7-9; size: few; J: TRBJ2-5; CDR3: CASGSSLGETQYF; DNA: TGTGCCAGCGGCTCCTCGTTGGGAGAGACCCAGTACTTC
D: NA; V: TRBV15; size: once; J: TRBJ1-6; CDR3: CATSSPQLRGVSPLHF; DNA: TGTGCCACCAGCAGTCCACAGCTCAGGGGAGTCTCACCCCTCCACTTT
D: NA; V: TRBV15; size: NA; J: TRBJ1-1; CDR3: CATSSTGTENSEAFF; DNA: TGTGCCACCAGCAGTACCGGGACGGAGAACAGTGAAGCTTTCTTT
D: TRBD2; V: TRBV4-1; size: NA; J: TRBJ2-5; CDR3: CASSQGQRGETQYF; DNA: TGCGCCAGCAGCCAAGGGCAGCGGGGGGAGACCCAGTACTTC
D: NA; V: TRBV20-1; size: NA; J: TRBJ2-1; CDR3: CSARLALREQFF; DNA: TGCAGTGCTAGATTGGCCCTTCGGGAGCAGTTCTTC
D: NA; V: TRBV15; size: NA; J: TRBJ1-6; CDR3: CATSRRQKPYNSPLHF; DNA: TGTGCCACCAGCAGAAGACAGAAACCGTATAATTCACCCCTCCACTTT
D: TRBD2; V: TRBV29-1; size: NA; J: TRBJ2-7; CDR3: CSVRSGTSGEQYF; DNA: TGCAGCGTTCGTAGCGGGACCTCAGGGGAGCAGTACTTC
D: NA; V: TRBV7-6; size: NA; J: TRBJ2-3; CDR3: CASSSRGRDTQYF; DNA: TGTGCCAGCAGCTCCCGAGGGAGAGATACGCAGTATTTT
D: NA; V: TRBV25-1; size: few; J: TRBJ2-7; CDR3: CASSEYGKSSYEQYF; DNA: TGTGCCAGCAGTGAATACGGCAAAAGCTCCTACGAGCAGTACTTC
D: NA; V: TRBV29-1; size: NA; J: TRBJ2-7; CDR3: CSVQTGDTGYEQYF; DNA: TGCAGCGTCCAGACTGGGGACACCGGCTACGAGCAGTACTTC
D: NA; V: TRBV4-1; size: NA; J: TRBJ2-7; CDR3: CASSPSGFNSYEQYF; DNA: TGCGCCAGCAGCCCCAGCGGGTTTAACTCCTACGAGCAGTACTTC
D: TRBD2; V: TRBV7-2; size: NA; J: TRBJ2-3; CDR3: CASSHLLAGGPPDTQYF; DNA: TGTGCCAGCAGCCACCTCTTAGCGGGAGGGCCCCCAGATACGCAGTATTTT
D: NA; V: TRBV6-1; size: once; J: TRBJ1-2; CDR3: CASSATGWGGYTF; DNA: TGTGCCAGCAGTGCTACGGGATGGGGTGGCTACACCTTC
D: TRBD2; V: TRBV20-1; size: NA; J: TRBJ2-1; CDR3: CSAKRRPGGGSYNEQFF; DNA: TGCAGTGCTAAAAGGCGTCCTGGGGGGGGCTCCTACAATGAGCAGTTCTTC
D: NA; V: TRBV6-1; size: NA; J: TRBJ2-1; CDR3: CASGVPNEQFF; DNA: TGTGCCAGCGGGGTCCCCAATGAGCAGTTCTTC
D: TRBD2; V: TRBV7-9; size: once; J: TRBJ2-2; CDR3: CTSSSTSGGIMDTGELFF; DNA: TGTACCAGCAGCTCTACTAGCGGGGGAATTATGGACACCGGGGAGCTGTTTTTT
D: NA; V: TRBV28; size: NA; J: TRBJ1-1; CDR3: CASRPQGGNTEAFF; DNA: TGTGCCAGCAGACCACAGGGCGGAAACACTGAAGCTTTCTTT
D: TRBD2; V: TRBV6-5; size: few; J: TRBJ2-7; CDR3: CASSSYTSGSTYEQYF; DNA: TGTGCCAGCAGTTCCTACACTAGCGGGAGTACTTACGAGCAGTACTTC
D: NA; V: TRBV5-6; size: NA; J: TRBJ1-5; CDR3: CASSFGRRNSNQPQHF; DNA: TGTGCCAGCAGTTTTGGGCGGAGGAATAGCAATCAGCCCCAGCATTTT
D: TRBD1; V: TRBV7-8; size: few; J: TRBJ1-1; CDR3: CASSITGDTEAFF; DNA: TGTGCCAGCAGCATTACAGGGGACACTGAAGCTTTCTTT
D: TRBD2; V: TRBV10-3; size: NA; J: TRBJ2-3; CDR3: CAFSISGISTDTQYF; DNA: TGTGCCTTTTCGATTAGCGGGATAAGCACAGATACGCAGTATTTT
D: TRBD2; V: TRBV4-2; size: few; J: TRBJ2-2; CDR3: CASSQVKREGLRSGELFF; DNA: TGTGCCAGCAGCCAAGTTAAACGGGAGGGCCTCCGTAGCGGGGAGCTGTTTTTT
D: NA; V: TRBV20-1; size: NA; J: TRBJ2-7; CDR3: CRAPDLLGDEQYF; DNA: TGCAGGGCCCCGGACCTCCTGGGGGACGAGCAGTACTTC
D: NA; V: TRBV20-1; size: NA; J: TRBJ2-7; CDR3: CSARDRSSYNEQYF; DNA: TGCAGTGCTAGAGATCGGAGCTCCTACAATGAGCAGTACTTC
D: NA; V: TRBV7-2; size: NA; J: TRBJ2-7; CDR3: CASSLVAGRGYNEQYF; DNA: TGTGCCAGCAGCTTAGTCGCGGGTAGGGGGTACAATGAGCAGTACTTC
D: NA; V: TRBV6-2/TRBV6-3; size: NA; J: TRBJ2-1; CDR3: CASSYSRQVNEQFF; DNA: TGTGCCAGCAGTTACTCGAGACAGGTCAATGAGCAGTTCTTC
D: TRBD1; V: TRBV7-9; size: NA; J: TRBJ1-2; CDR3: CASSYDRVDYGYTF; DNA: TGTGCCAGCAGCTACGACAGGGTCGACTATGGCTACACCTTC
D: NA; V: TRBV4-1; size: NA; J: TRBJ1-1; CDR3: CASSQGMRAGTEAFF; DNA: TGCGCCAGCAGCCAAGGAATGAGGGCGGGCACTGAAGCTTTCTTT
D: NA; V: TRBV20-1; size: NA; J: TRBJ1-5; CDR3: CSAGRTDGRQPQHF; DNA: TGCAGTGCTGGGCGGACGGATGGGAGGCAGCCCCAGCATTTT
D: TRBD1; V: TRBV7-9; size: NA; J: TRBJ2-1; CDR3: CASSGRPGTGVHEQFF; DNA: TGTGCCAGCAGCGGACGCCCCGGCACAGGGGTACATGAGCAGTTCTTC
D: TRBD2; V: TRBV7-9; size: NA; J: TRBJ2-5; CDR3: CASSPGTRGWQTQYF; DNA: TGTGCCAGCAGCCCCGGGACTAGGGGGTGGCAGACCCAGTACTTC
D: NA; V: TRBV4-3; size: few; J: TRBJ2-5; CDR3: CASSQDGGRETQYF; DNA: TGCGCCAGCAGCCAAGATGGGGGAAGGGAGACCCAGTACTTC
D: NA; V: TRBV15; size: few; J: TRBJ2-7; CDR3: CATEGGTNYEQYF; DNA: TGTGCCACCGAAGGGGGGACCAACTACGAGCAGTACTTC
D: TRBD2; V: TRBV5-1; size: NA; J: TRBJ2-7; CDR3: CASSEREGEQYF; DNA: TGCGCCAGCAGCGAACGGGAGGGGGAGCAGTACTTC
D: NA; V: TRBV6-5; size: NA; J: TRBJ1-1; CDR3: CASSKGQGEAFF; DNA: TGTGCCAGCAGCAAGGGGCAGGGCGAAGCTTTCTTT
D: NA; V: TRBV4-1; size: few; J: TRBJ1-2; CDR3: CASSQDSGTGYGYTF; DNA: TGCGCCAGCAGCCAAGATAGCGGGACTGGCTATGGCTACACCTTC
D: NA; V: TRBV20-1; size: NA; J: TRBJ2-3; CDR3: CSARSKSPWESDTQYF; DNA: TGCAGTGCTAGATCAAAATCTCCGTGGGAATCGGATACGCAGTATTTT
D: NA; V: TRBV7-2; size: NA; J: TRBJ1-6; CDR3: CASSSTGGGSPLHF; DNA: TGTGCCAGCAGCTCTACGGGGGGTGGTTCACCCCTCCACTTT
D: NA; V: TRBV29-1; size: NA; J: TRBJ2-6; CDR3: CSVSGGETSGANVLTF; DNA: TGCAGCGTTTCGGGCGGAGAAACTTCTGGGGCCAACGTCCTGACTTTC
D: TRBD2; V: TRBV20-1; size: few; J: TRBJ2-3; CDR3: CSARTSPGLVYDTQYF; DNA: TGCAGTGCTAGAACCTCTCCGGGACTAGTATACGATACGCAGTATTTT
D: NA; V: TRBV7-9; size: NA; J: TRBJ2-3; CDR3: CASIGDSPPSTDTQYF; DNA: TGTGCCAGCATCGGGGATTCGCCCCCAAGCACAGATACGCAGTATTTT
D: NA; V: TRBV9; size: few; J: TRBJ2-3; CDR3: CATPWGQKVDTDTQYF; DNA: TGTGCCACGCCCTGGGGGCAGAAGGTGGACACAGATACGCAGTATTTT
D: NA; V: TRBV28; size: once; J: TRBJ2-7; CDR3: CASGRLGGGASYEQYF; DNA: TGTGCCAGCGGCCGCCTCGGAGGGGGGGCCTCCTACGAGCAGTACTTC
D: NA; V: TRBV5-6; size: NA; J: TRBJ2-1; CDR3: CASSPLQDEQFF; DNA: TGTGCCAGCAGCCCCCTGCAGGATGAGCAGTTCTTC
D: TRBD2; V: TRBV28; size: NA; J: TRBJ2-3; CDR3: CASSAWTSETQYF; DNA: TGTGCCAGCAGTGCCTGGACTAGCGAAACGCAGTATTTT